This T cell receptor (beta chain) was profiled in a study of identical twins (TCRdb year 2016). Context from the whole study: TCR alpha and beta repertoires from monozygotic twins, unrelated adults of various ages and cord blood were deep-sequenced to test whether fetal clonotypes persist. To rule out contamination, the twin experiments were replicated at different times with different library preparation protocols.

What the work shows at the level of the full study, not this receptor alone: Abundant cord blood beta clonotypes had fewer insertions, young adult naive repertoires showed a similar but weaker trend, and memory repertoires showed no such trend. Out-of-frame TCR alpha sequences shared between twins showed an excess of low generation-probability sequences compared with coincidental sharing between unrelated individuals. Out-of-frame TCR alpha sharing in monozygotic twins was systematically underestimated by recombination models, whereas sharing between unrelated individuals was in agreement with the recombination models. A weaker excess of twin sharing was found in beta out-of-frame sequences because the signal-to-noise ratio was lowered by fewer shared sequences. Because the same donors could not be followed over many years, the conclusions depended on cross-sectional statistical analysis. Invariant T cells such as MAIT and iNKT could partly confound zero-insertion analyses, although diverse VJ usage argued against such confounding for most clonotypes.

Every donor was a healthy Caucasian. The twin cohort consisted of three pairs of female monozygotic twins, all aged roughly 18 to 30 years. Peripheral blood mononuclear cells were the source from which RNA for the TCR libraries was isolated. A remark on this clonotype: The clone's antigen remains unknown. No base-level quality is on record; no much larger clone is a single base apart.

The germline V gene provides CDR1 SNHLY and CDR2 FYNNEI. The germline ends are 17 bases apart after V is trimmed by 4 bases and J by 11 bases. The CDR3 contains 14 residues, cysteine and phenylalanine counted. Only the CDR3 part of the read is kept: 42 bases, read in frame from the first base. Library creation used 5' RACE. Instrument used: Illumina HiSeq 2000. A universal primer binding site was added through template switching, and the final cDNA carried a unique molecular identifier so that TCR cDNA molecules could be counted accurately. Specific primers in the conserved constant-segment region were used to synthesize first-strand cDNA for the TCR alpha and beta chains. To control for contamination, every cDNA library was double barcoded, receiving both a SMART-Mk sample barcode and Illumina barcodes. TruSeq adapter sequences along with Illumina sample barcodes were introduced in two successive PCR steps. The Illumina HiSeq platform was used with custom primers to sequence TCR alpha and beta cDNA libraries. The authors' analysis ran thus. Raw reads were processed with MiGEC to extract unique molecular identifiers, and MiXCR was used to determine CDR3 positions. For each individual, recombination models were inferred using an EM algorithm with the repgenHMM and IGoR tools. Shared clonotype analysis was performed with the tcR package in R, normalizing sharing by the product of cloneset sizes. To study raw recombination free of thymic and clonal selection effects, out-of-frame nonproductive sequences were analyzed. TCRdb reran the public reads through fastp at Q25 and MiXCR, keeping productive beta chains. Rows with one shared CDR3 protein collapse into an entry with the most common genes and DNA. It is TCRdb's table, rather than the study itself, that gives the V and J calls and clone size. The table for this sample lists approximately 600,000 distinct CDR3 sequences; less than 9% of them were counted only once. Of the sample, 1.5% to 2% falls within the top ten clones.

This sample was also put to use in a study of yellow fever vaccine responses in identical twins. As noted in the second study: The T cell response to vaccination in identical twins was reported by the authors to appear partly convergent and partly personalized. In the study, vaccine-responding T cell clones were precisely tracked in identical twins.

The sequence was collected from a woman aged 18-35 years in good health. The sequenced material came from PBMCs. The chain employs TRBV2 and TRBJ2-2; there is no confident call for the D gene. The CDR3 sequence is CASSAYVVRGELFF. DNA sequence: TGTGCCAGCAGTGCCTACGTCGTGCGAGGAGAGCTGTTTTTT.